This TCR beta chain was identified in a study of shared clonotypes between healthy human individuals. The study, taken as a whole, reports: Roughly 5% of naive CD4 clonotypes were shared across a few donors.

Trimming stripped 7 bases from V and 0 bases from J, with 6 bases between. The CDR3 covers 12 residues. CDR1 and CDR2 from the germline V gene are SGHTA and FQGNSA. TCRdb keeps only in-frame clones here, not all; method: immunoSEQ multiplex PCR. The top ten hold approximately 0.36% of the sample, which has 2,500,000 or so clones, over 85% seen once. Adult donors, all healthy and HIV-negative, had no recent acute infections or vaccinations. About this clone itself: The antigen is undetermined.

The rearrangement links TRBV7-2 to TRBJ1-1; no clear D gene. Sequenced material: naive CD4+ T cells from PBMCs. Subset indicated: CD45RA+ positively selected. This receptor was taken from a man younger than 35 in good health. Some clones in this sample may be carry-over from other donors' samples. The CDR3: CASTYLNTEAFF. In DNA form, the CDR3 reads TGTGCCAGCACATACCTGAACACTGAAGCTTTCTTT.